A single sample is the source of the 8 T cell receptor beta chains below, sequenced in a study of shared clonotypes between healthy human individuals. Method: immunoSEQ multiplex PCR; TCRdb's copy keeps in-frame clones and lacks some. The sample carries some 2 million clones, approximately 94% recorded once. Naive CD8 cells, CD45RO-negative and positively selected for CCR7, excluded terminally differentiated effector memory CD45RA+ cells. The sample consisted of naive CD8+ T cells sorted from blood. The receptor source for this set is a man aged 18 to 29 in good health.

The rearrangement joins TRBV10-3 to TRBJ2-7, with a possible D match to TRBD1 (6 bases). Germline CDR1 ENHRY, CDR2 SYGVKD. This CDR3 spans 18 amino acids. V lost 0 bases and J lost 0, with 18 bases in between. CDR3: CAISESTWPPGDSYEQYF. Here the CDR3 DNA reads TGTGCCATCAGTGAGTCGACTTGGCCCCCAGGGGACTCCTACGAGCAGTACTTC.

The genes are TRBV25-1 and TRBJ2-4, with D tentatively TRBD1 or TRBD2 (5 bases each). Germline-derived CDR1 and CDR2 are MGHDK and SYGVNS. This CDR3 contains 17 residues. Trimming stripped 0 bases from V and 3 bases from J, with 15 bases between. The CDR3 DNA is TGTGCCAGCAGTGAATACGTAGACGGGGCCCTCAAAAACATTCAGTACTTC. This encodes CASSEYVDGALKNIQYF. The variable domain in full, completed from reference TRBV25-1 and TRBJ2-4, reads EADIYQTPRYLVIGTGKKITLECSQTMGHDKMYWYQQDPGMELHLIHYSYGVNSTEKGDLSSESTVSRIRTEHFPLTLESARPSHTSQYLCASSEYVDGALKNIQYFGAGTRLSVL.

This clone was seen only once. The rearrangement links TRBV28 to TRBJ1-3, with D perhaps TRBD1 (5 bases). CDR1 and CDR2 (germline): MDHEN, SYDVKM. Trimming shortened V by 5 bases and J by 2 bases, and 19 bases separated the two germline ends. The CDR3 spans 17 residues. This chain's CDR3 is CASSPRPQGGTGNTIYF. The CDR3 DNA is TGTGCCAGCAGTCCACGCCCGCAGGGTGGGACTGGAAACACCATATATTTT.

The chain combines TRBV6-4 with TRBJ2-1, with 8 bases that match TRBD1. CDR3 length: 15 amino acids. The V gene's germline CDR1 is MRHNA and CDR2 SNTAGT. V was pared by 9 bases and J by 0 bases, with 7 bases of the junction left unmatched. The CDR3 bases are TGTGCCAGTGGACCGGGGACAGGCTCCTACAATGAGCAGTTCTTC. Translating it yields CASGPGTGSYNEQFF.

This clone was observed a single time. The J gene is TRBJ2-5, the V gene TRBV27; 8 bases are a match to TRBD1. This CDR3 region has 16 residues. V lost 2 bases to trimming and J lost 4 bases; unmatched junction nucleotides: 9. Per germline, CDR1 MNHEY and CDR2 SMNVEV (reference sequence). DNA of the CDR3: TGTGCCAGCAGTTTAGCGCAGGGGGCGAAGGGAGAGACCCAGTACTTC. This sequence encodes CASSLAQGAKGETQYF.

The V and J genes are TRBV5-1 and TRBJ2-3; D gene uncertain. The length of the CDR3 is 15 residues. Germline V gene data show CDR1 as SGHRS and CDR2 as YFSETQ. With 6 bases removed from V and 2 bases from J, the gap between germline ends came to 16 bases. The CDR3 DNA sequence: TGCGCCAGCACCCAAACCATTGGCCCCACAGATACGCAGTATTTT. It codes for CASTQTIGPTDTQYF.

This clone was observed once. This chain joins TRBV27 and TRBJ2-5; D might be TRBD1 or TRBD2, each matching 6 bases. V gave up 5 bases and J gave up 5 bases, with 21 bases separating them. This CDR3 comprises 16 residues. CDR1 and CDR2 from the germline V gene are MNHEY and SMNVEV (reference sequence). The CDR3 sequence: CASSREIVRGVETQYF. CDR3 DNA sequence: TGTGCCAGCAGTCGAGAAATCGTTAGGGGGGTTGAGACCCAGTACTTC.

The chain links TRBV27 to TRBJ1-1, with D unresolved. CDR1 and CDR2 (germline): MNHEY, SMNVEV (reference sequence). The CDR3 has 14 residues. The V end lost 8 bases, the J end lost 0 bases, and 13 bases lay between the germline ends. The chain's CDR3 is CASFQPRLNTEAFF. CDR3 coding DNA: TGTGCCAGCTTCCAACCCCGCCTGAACACTGAAGCTTTCTTT.